This TCR beta chain was observed in a study of blood T cell repertoires in COVID-19. Looking at the study overall: COVID-19 samples collected from the United States, Italy and Spain covered acute and convalescent phases. The analysed material was cDNA or gDNA that came from T cells, B-cell-depleted T cells, or PBMCs.

This CDR3 is 16 amino acids long. Germline-derived CDR1 and CDR2 are LGHNT and FRNRAP. V dropped 2 bases and J dropped 7; count of bases not matched to a gene: 8. In the original workflow: Reference gene primer amplification gave nucleated cell count estimates. Generated by immunoSEQ multiplex PCR, the TCRdb table keeps only in-frame clones and is missing some. That table is the source of V, J and clone size, and D and trimming were worked out from the DNA. Of 200,000 to 250,000 clones listed, 70% to 90% are singletons. The sample comprised peripheral blood. The chain links TRBV12-5 to TRBJ2-5; 12 nucleotides line up with TRBD2. This clonotype was sampled from a woman between 18 and 29 years old who had recovered from COVID-19. The CDR3, as DNA: TGTGCTAGTGGTTTGATTAGACTAGCGGGAGAAGTGACCCAGTACTTC. It specifies CASGLIRLAGEVTQYF. The full variable domain, rest sourced from reference TRBV12-5 and TRBJ2-5, is DARVTQTPRHKVTEMGQEVTMRCQPILGHNTVFWYRQTMMQGLELLAYFRNRAPLDDSGMPKDRFSAEMPDATLATLKIQPSEPRDSAVYFCASGLIRLAGEVTQYFGPGTRLLVL.